This T cell receptor beta chain originates from a study of T cell responses to AZD1222 COVID-19 vaccine. The V end was cut by 1 base, the J end by 1 base, with 8 bases between. The CDR3 length is 15 residues. CDR1 and CDR2 (germline): SGHRS, YFSETQ. The table lists this clone with a few counts. Its antigen is not identified. Study results and caveats: Spike-specific TCR breadth and depth grew following two AZD1222 doses. The study identified only five to seven AZD1222 recipients as seropositive at baseline. Without day 14 samples, only post-peak T cell repertoires were studied. White British donors predominated, females outnumbered males, and clonal diversity was possibly underestimated.

TCRdb keeps only in-frame clones here, not all; method: immunoSEQ multiplex PCR. The repertoire consists of about 190,000 clones, with 75% to 90% occurring once and the leading ten covering around 2.5%. This receptor was identified in an adult in good health. The sample consisted of peripheral blood, taken on day 0 of MenACWY control vaccination. The chain joins TRBV5-1 to TRBJ2-2, with D possibly TRBD2 on 5 matching bases. The CDR3 protein is CASSLSGKNTGELFF. The CDR3 region has the DNA TGCGCCAGCAGCTTGTCCGGGAAGAACACCGGGGAGCTGTTTTTT.